This TCR beta chain came from a study of quantifying T cell responses using KT2 cells. On the study more broadly: RNA was reverse transcribed with TCR alpha and beta constant-region primers. Under optimum conditions, T4 ligation efficiency was estimated at more than 8%. Regarding the study as a whole: The number of KT2 alpha and beta sequences was a linear function of input KT2 cells.

Fixed numbers of PBMC received varying amounts of KT2 cells. The cDNA 3' end received a ligated oligonucleotide with a UMI. The first PCR ran roughly 4 cycles with an equimolar RC1.1 and RC1.2 beta primer mix. TCRdb recomputed calls from the UMI-ligation and nested PCR reads with MiXCR, one row per CDR3 protein. The table records tens of thousands of distinct CDR3 sequences, roughly 7.2% of them present only once. This clonotype was seen ten or more times. Its antigen is still unknown. This CDR3 is built from 14 residues. Trimming left V 4 bases short and J 8 bases short, with 15 bases between. Germline CDR1 and CDR2: MNHNS and SASEGT.

The origin of this receptor is a human donor. V usage is TRBV6-1 and J usage is TRBJ1-5; no firm D call. The source material was PBMCs spiked with cells of the T cell clone KT2. The CDR3 is CASSGLSVFEPQHF. In DNA, the CDR3 is TGTGCCAGCAGTGGATTGTCGGTATTTGAGCCCCAGCATTTT.